The 21 T cell receptor beta chains below all came from one sample that was sequenced in a study of blood T cell repertoires in COVID-19 (dated by TCRdb to between 2020 and 2021). Library method: the immunoSEQ multiplex PCR assay. Drawn from immuneACCESS, this table holds only the in-frame rearrangements with V and J called that TCRdb kept. Clones are partly lost; checked studies trace under half to an unresolved V gene and leave the rest unexplained. This sample is represented by 200,000 to 300,000 clones; 75% to 90% of them were singletons. 3.7% of the sample is held by the ten biggest clonotypes. The sequencing input was peripheral blood. These receptors were obtained from a woman in her thirties or forties with acute or convalescent COVID-19.

This chain connects TRBV5-1 to TRBJ1-2; D gene uncertain. There are 13 residues in the CDR3. The V end lost 0 bases, the J end lost 5 bases, and 8 bases lay between the germline ends. The V gene's germline CDR1 is SGHRS and CDR2 YFSETQ. The CDR3 spells CASSLGSRYGYTF. In nucleotides, the CDR3 is TGCGCCAGCAGCTTGGGATCCAGATATGGCTACACCTTC.

The rearrangement uses TRBV29-1 and TRBJ1-2; 10 positions agree with TRBD1. The J segment lost 3 bases and the V segment lost 1 base, leaving 20 bases of the junction unmatched. This CDR3 is built from 20 residues. Germline V gives CDR1 SQVTM, CDR2 ANQGSEA. In DNA form, the CDR3 reads TGCAGCGTTGAAGGGGCTGTTACATGGGACAGGGGCCTTATCGACTATGGCTACACCTTC. It translates to CSVEGAVTWDRGLIDYGYTF. The variable domain in full, with the rest retrieved from reference TRBV29-1 and TRBJ1-2, is SAVISQKPSRDICQRGTSLTIQCQVDSQVTMMFWYRQQPGQSLTLIATANQGSEATYESGFVIDKFPISRPNLTFSTLTVSNMSPEDSSIYLCSVEGAVTWDRGLIDYGYTFGSGTRLTVV.

The chain combines TRBV20-1 with TRBJ2-5; D not resolved. Germline CDR1 reads DFQATT; CDR2 reads SNEGSKA (reference sequence). The CDR3 has 11 residues. Trimming left V 6 bases short and J 2 bases short, with 7 bases between. Here the CDR3 DNA reads TGCAGTGCGCAACTTCAAGAGACCCAGTACTTC. Its translation: CSAQLQETQYF.

The V and J genes are TRBV18 and TRBJ1-1; 8 bases agree with TRBD1. This CDR3 contains 14 residues. The junction had 5 bases not matched to a gene; V was cut back by 3 bases and J by 5 bases. Looked up from germline, CDR1 is KGHSH and CDR2 is LQKENI. In DNA, the CDR3 is TGTGCCAGCTCACCTACAGGGGGTCAGACTGAAGCTTTCTTT. Residues: CASSPTGGQTEAFF.

V and J are TRBV6-6 and TRBJ2-1, with 15 bases identical to TRBD2. J was trimmed by 7 bases and V by 5 bases; bases with no gene match: 3. The CDR3 sequence is 15 residues long. CDR1 is MNHNY and CDR2 is SVGAGI in the germline V gene (reference sequence). The CDR3, as DNA: TGTGCCAGCAGTACCGGGACTAGCGGGGGGAATGAGCAGTTCTTC. Protein product: CASSTGTSGGNEQFF.

V gene TRBV21-1 combines with J gene TRBJ1-2; the table calls TRBD1, which could not be checked here. TRBV21-1 is a recognized pseudogene. The CDR3 extends over 19 amino acids. The CDR3 DNA reads as TGTGCCAGCAGCAAAGCGAGGGGGGACAGGGTCGGTGCGAGGGATGGCTACACCTTC. Translation: CASSKARGDRVGARDGYTF.

The chain uses TRBV30 and TRBJ1-4; perhaps TRBD1 as D (5 bases). The CDR3 contains 14 residues. Germline assignment: CDR1 GTSNPN and CDR2 SVGIG (reference sequence). V shed 0 bases and J shed 2 bases, with 7 bases lying between them. CDR3 in amino acids: CAWSVGVTNEKLFF. CDR3 in DNA: TGTGCCTGGAGTGTAGGGGTCACTAATGAAAAACTGTTTTTT.

The V call is TRBV19, the J call TRBJ1-1; D unresolved. V lost 4 bases and J lost 1, with 10 bases in between. The CDR3 covers 14 residues. Germline CDR1 reads LNHDA; CDR2 reads SQIVND (reference sequence). The CDR3: CASSTLQKNTEAFF. Written as DNA, the CDR3 is TGTGCCAGTAGTACGCTACAGAAGAACACTGAAGCTTTCTTT.

The rearrangement links TRBV30 to TRBJ2-7, with a possible D match to TRBD1 (6 bases). Germline V lookup: CDR1 GTSNPN, CDR2 SVGIG (reference sequence). V lost 2 bases and J 3 bases, leaving 14 bases between the germline ends. The CDR3 extends over 14 amino acids. The CDR3 bases are TGTGCCTGGAGTACCTCATCACAGGGCTACGAGCAGTACGTC. Translation gives CAWSTSSQGYEQYV.

This chain uses TRBV5-6 with TRBJ2-5; no clear D gene. V lost 5 bases to trimming and J lost 5 bases, with 10 bases between them. This CDR3 region has 12 residues. Germline CDR1 reads SGHDT; CDR2 reads YYEEEE. The CDR3 sequence is CASRSLVETQYF. Here the CDR3 DNA reads TGTGCCAGCAGGTCTCTAGTCGAGACCCAGTACTTC.

This sequence joins TRBV4-2 and TRBJ1-4; TRBD1 matches at 10 bases. With V trimmed by 0 bases and J by 6 bases, 4 bases remained unmatched. CDR1 LGHNA and CDR2 YNFKEQ come from the germline V gene. This CDR3 is 16 amino acids long. CDR3 loop: CASSQDLGTGDEKLFF. The CDR3, as DNA: TGTGCCAGCAGCCAAGATTTGGGGACAGGGGATGAAAAACTGTTTTTT.

The genes are TRBV6-1 and TRBJ1-2; unclear D gene. Germline V gene data show CDR1 as MNHNS and CDR2 as SASEGT. The length of the CDR3 is 14 residues. V lost 2 bases to trimming and J lost 2 bases, with 9 bases between them. The CDR3 spells CASSEPLRNYGYTF. The CDR3 DNA is TGTGCCAGCAGTGAACCATTGCGCAACTATGGCTACACCTTC.

This chain joins TRBV6-2 or TRBV6-3 and TRBJ2-1, with TRBD2 matching 12 bases. V gave up 5 bases and J gave up 10 bases; unmatched junction bases: 6. The CDR3 covers 14 residues. Germline CDR1 reads MNHEY; CDR2 reads SVGEGT. For the CDR3, the DNA is TGTGCCAGCAGTCTAGCGGGGGGGCCTCGGGAGCAGTTCTTC. Translation gives CASSLAGGPREQFF.

This clone occurred once. The CDR3 here is CASSNGQGTSRCEQYV. CDR3 DNA sequence: TGTGCCAGTAGTAACGGACAGGGGACGTCCCGTTGCGAGCAGTACGTC. The chain uses TRBV19 and TRBJ2-7; 9 nucleotides agree with TRBD1. Germline-derived CDR1 and CDR2 are LNHDA and SQIVND (reference sequence). V was clipped by 4 bases and J by 6 bases; unmatched bases: 13. The CDR3 runs to 16 residues.

This clone was counted once. The junction differs from germline at one of its ends, possibly a read error. This sequence joins TRBV2 and TRBJ1-2, with D possibly matching TRBD1 (6 bases). This CDR3 is built from 10 residues. Germline lookup yields CDR1 SNHLY and CDR2 FYNNEI. In nucleotides, the CDR3 is TGCATACAGGGCATCTATGGCTACACCTTC. This gives the protein CIQGIYGYTF.

CDR3 nucleotide sequence: TGTGCCAGCAGCCAAGTTGTCGGTTCCGGGGGGGCCTGGGCGGAGACCCAGTACTTC. Translation: CASSQVVGSGGAWAETQYF. This chain connects TRBV14 to TRBJ2-5; 8 nucleotides align to TRBD2. The CDR3 has 19 amino acids. Losses at the gene ends were 1 base for V and 5 bases for J; bases not matched to a gene: 18. The germline CDR1 and CDR2 sequences are SGHDN and FVKESK. Full variable domain (missing parts from reference TRBV14 and TRBJ2-5): EAGVTQFPSHSVIEKGQTVTLRCDPISGHDNLYWYRRVMGKEIKFLLHFVKESKQDESGMPNNRFLAERTGGTYSTLKVQPAELEDSGVYFCASSQVVGSGGAWAETQYFGPGTRLLVL.

J is TRBJ2-3 and V is TRBV7-3, with 9 positions matching TRBD2. The CDR3 runs to 15 residues. V was pared by 2 bases and J by 4 bases, with 4 bases of the junction left unmatched. From germline, CDR1 is SGHTA and CDR2 FQGTGA. CDR3 DNA: TGTGCCAGCAGCTTACGCGGGGGGGCCGCAGATACGCAGTATTTT. Amino acid sequence: CASSLRGGAADTQYF.

This clone turned up a few times. V is TRBV24-1 and J is TRBJ2-1; 7 positions match TRBD1. The CDR3 is 15 residues long. Germline CDR1 reads KGHDR; CDR2 reads SFDVKD. J gave up 3 bases and V 3 bases, and 4 bases lay outside the gene matches. The CDR3 region is CATSDRDRFYNEQFF. CDR3 DNA sequence: TGTGCCACCAGTGATAGGGACAGATTCTACAATGAGCAGTTCTTC.

There are a few counts of this clone. This sequence joins TRBV10-1 and TRBJ2-2; TRBD2 matches 11 bases. The CDR3 extends over 15 amino acids. Germline CDR1 is WNHNN and CDR2 is SYGVQD (reference sequence). Trimming took 5 bases from V and 2 from J; bases not matched to a gene: 1. In nucleotides, the CDR3 is TGCGCCAGCAGTACTAGCGGGGGAAACACCGGGGAGCTGTTTTTT. Translating gives CASSTSGGNTGELFF.

This clone was seen once. V usage is TRBV7-3 and J usage is TRBJ2-1, with 10 bases identical to TRBD2. The CDR3 runs 18 residues. In germline, CDR1 is SGHTA, CDR2 FQGTGA. With 5 bases clipped from V and 4 bases from J, the junction kept 14 bases outside the gene matches. This CDR3 is CASSPPPDKRGGYNEQFF. CDR3 nucleotide sequence: TGTGCCAGCAGCCCACCACCAGATAAGCGGGGGGGGTACAATGAGCAGTTCTTC.

The CDR3 nucleotides are TGTGCCAGCAGCGTGCCCCGGCGGGGGGGCCAAGAGACCCAGTACTTC. Translated, it gives CASSVPRRGGQETQYF. The chain is built from TRBV9 and TRBJ2-5; 9 bases map to TRBD2. The V gene's germline CDR1 is SGDLS and CDR2 YYNGEE. V trimming: 2 bases; J trimming: 1 base; junction bases outside the gene matches: 6. The length of the CDR3 is 16 residues.